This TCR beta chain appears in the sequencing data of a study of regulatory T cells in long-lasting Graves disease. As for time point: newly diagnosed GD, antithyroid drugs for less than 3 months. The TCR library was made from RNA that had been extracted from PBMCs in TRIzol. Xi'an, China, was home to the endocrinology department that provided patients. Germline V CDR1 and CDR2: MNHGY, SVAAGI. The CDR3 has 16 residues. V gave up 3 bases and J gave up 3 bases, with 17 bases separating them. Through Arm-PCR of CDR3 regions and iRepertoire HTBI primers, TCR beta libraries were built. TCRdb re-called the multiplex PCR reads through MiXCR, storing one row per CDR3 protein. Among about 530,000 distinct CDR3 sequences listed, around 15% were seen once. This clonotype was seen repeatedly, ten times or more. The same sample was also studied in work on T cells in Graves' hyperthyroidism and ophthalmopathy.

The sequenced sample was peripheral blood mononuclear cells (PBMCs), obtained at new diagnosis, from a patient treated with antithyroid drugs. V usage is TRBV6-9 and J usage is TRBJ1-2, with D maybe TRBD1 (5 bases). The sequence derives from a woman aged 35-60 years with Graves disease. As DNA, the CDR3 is TGTGCCAGCAGTTACTCCCCGGGGGAGGTTGACTATGGCTACACCTTC. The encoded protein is CASSYSPGEVDYGYTF.